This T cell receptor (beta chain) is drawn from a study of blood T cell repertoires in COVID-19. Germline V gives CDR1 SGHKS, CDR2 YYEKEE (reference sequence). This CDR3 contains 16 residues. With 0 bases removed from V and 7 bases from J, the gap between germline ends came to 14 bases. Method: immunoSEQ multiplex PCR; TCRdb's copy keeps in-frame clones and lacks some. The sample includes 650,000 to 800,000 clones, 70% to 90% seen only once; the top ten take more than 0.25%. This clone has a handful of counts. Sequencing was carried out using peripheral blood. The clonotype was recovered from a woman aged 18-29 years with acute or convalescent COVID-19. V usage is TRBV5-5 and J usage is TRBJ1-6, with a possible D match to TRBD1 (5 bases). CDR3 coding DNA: TGTGCCAGCAGCTTGGGGGCCGGGCGGGACAATTCACCCCTCCACTTT. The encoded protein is CASSLGAGRDNSPLHF.